What follows describes a single T cell receptor (beta chain). Cohort 3 donors counted as recovered after two negative PCRs, clearance, or resolved symptoms. The data stem from a study of blood T cell repertoires in COVID-19. About the research overall: Some COVID-19 samples were acute and others convalescent; all came from the United States, Italy and Spain.

The assay was immunoSEQ multiplex PCR, and TCRdb's table has in-frame clones only and misses some. The sample contains about 280,000 clones, just under 90% of which appear only once. V was pared by 4 bases and J by 3 bases, with 12 bases between. Germline values: CDR1 SGHTA, CDR2 FQGTGA. CDR3 length equals 15 residues. The origin of this receptor is a woman in her fifties or sixties who had recovered from COVID-19. The chain is built from TRBV7-3 and TRBJ2-2, with D tentatively TRBD1 (5 bases). The source material was PBMCs or T cells enriched from blood (not recorded which). CDR3 in amino acids: CASSSQDSYTGELFF. CDR3 nucleotides: TGTGCCAGCAGCTCACAAGACAGTTACACCGGGGAGCTGTTTTTT.